This entry features one T cell receptor (beta chain) sequence. This specimen comes from a study of blood T cell repertoires in COVID-19. Study overall: Researchers got acute and convalescent COVID-19 samples from the United States, Italy and Spain. Sample material is recorded as cDNA or gDNA derived from T cells, B-cell-depleted T cells, or PBMCs.

V shed 4 bases and J 1 base; nucleotides not matched to a gene: 1. CDR1 LNHDA and CDR2 SQIVND come from the germline V gene (reference sequence). This CDR3 spans 16 amino acids. Methods used by the authors: Amplification with reference gene primers provided the estimates of nucleated cell counts. The protocol was immunoSEQ multiplex PCR, while the TCRdb copy is restricted to in-frame clones and leaves out a portion. V, J and clone size are taken as reported in that table, and D and trimming were inferred from the DNA itself. The sample carries 200,000 to 250,000 clones, approximately 86% recorded once.

Sequencing was performed on peripheral blood. The J gene is TRBJ2-3, the V gene TRBV19; 14 bases are a match to TRBD2. This TCR was recovered from a man aged 18 to 30 with active or convalescent COVID-19. This CDR3 is CASSTGLAGGTDTQYF. CDR3 coding DNA: TGTGCCAGTAGTACGGGACTAGCGGGAGGCACAGATACGCAGTATTTT.